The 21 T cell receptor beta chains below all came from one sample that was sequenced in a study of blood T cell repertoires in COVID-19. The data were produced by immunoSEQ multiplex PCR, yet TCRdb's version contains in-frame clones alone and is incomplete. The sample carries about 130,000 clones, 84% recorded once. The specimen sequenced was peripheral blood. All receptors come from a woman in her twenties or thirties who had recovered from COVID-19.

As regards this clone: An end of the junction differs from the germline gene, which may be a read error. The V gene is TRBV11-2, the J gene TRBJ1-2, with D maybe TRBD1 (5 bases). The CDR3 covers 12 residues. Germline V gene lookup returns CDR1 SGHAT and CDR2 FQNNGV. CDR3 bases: TGTGCCAGCAGCTCAACAGGCTATGGCCACACCTTC. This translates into CASSSTGYGHTF.

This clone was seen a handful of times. CDR3 coding DNA: TGTGCCAGCAGCTTGGGTGGACAGGGGGGCAACGAGCAGTACTTC. Protein: CASSLGGQGGNEQYF. The J gene is TRBJ2-7, the V gene TRBV5-6; 10 bases agree with TRBD1. The J segment lost 5 bases and the V segment lost 0 bases, leaving 5 bases of the junction unmatched. The CDR3 sequence is 15 residues long. The germline V gene has CDR1 SGHDT and CDR2 YYEEEE.

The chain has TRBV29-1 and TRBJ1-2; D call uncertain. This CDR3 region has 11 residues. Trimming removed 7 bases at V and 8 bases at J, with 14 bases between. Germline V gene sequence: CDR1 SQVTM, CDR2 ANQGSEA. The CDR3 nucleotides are TGCAGCGGGTCGGGTAACGGGGGCTACACCTTC. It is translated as CSGSGNGGYTF. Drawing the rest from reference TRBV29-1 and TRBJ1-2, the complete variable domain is SAVISQKPSRDICQRGTSLTIQCQVDSQVTMMFWYRQQPGQSLTLIATANQGSEATYESGFVIDKFPISRPNLTFSTLTVSNMSPEDSSIYLCSGSGNGGYTFGSGTRLTVV.

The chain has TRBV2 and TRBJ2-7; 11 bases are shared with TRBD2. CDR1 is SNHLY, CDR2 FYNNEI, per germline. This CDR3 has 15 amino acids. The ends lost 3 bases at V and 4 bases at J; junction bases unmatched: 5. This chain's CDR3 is CASSEYLAGGYEQYF. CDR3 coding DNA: TGTGCCAGCAGTGAGTACCTAGCGGGAGGATACGAGCAGTACTTC. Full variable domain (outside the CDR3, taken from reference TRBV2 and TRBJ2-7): EPEVTQTPSHQVTQMGQEVILRCVPISNHLYFYWYRQILGQKVEFLVSFYNNEISEKSEIFDDQFSVERPDGSNFTLKIRSTKLEDSAMYFCASSEYLAGGYEQYFGPGTRLTVT.

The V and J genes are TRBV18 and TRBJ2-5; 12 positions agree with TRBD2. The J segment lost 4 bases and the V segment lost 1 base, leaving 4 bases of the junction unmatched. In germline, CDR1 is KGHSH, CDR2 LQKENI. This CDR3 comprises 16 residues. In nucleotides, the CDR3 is TGTGCCAGCTCACCACTGAGACTAGCGGGGGTAGAGACCCAGTACTTC. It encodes CASSPLRLAGVETQYF.

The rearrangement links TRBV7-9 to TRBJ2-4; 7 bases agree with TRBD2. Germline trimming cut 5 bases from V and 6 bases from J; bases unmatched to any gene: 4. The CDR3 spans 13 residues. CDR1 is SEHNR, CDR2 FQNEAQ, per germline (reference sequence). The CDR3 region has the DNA TGTGCCAGCAGCCCCTCGGGGGGAAACATTCAGTACTTC. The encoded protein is CASSPSGGNIQYF. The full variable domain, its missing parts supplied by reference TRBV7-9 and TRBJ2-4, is DTGVSQNPRHKITKRGQNVTFRCDPISEHNRLYWYRQTLGQGPEFLTYFQNEAQLEKSRLLSDRFSAERPKGSFSTLEIQRTEQGDSAMYLCASSPSGGNIQYFGAGTRLSVL.

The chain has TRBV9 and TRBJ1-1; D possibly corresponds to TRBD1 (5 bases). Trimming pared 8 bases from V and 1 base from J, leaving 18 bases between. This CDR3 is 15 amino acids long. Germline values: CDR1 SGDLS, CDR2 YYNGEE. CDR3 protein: CASQALGVGNTEAFF. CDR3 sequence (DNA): TGTGCCAGTCAAGCGTTAGGGGTAGGGAACACTGAAGCTTTCTTT.

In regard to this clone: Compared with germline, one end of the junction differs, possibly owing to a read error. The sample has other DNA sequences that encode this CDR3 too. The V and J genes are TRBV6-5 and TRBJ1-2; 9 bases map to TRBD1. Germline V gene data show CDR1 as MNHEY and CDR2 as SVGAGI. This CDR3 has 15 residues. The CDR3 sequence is CASSSWTGEIYGYTF. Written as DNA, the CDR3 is TGTGCCAGCAGTTCCTGGACAGGGGAAATCTATGGCTATACCTTC.

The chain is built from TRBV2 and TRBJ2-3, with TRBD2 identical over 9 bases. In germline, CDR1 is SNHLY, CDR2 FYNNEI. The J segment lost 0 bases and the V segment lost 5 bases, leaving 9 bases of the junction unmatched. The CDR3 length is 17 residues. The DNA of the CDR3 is TGTGCCAGCAGTCCGTCCATAGCGGGGGCTAGCACAGATACGCAGTATTTT. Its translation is CASSPSIAGASTDTQYF.

CDR3 loop: CASSQQTGTDTQYF. CDR3 DNA sequence: TGTGCCAGCAGCCAACAGACTGGCACAGATACGCAGTATTTT. The chain recombines TRBV3-1 (or the pseudogene TRBV3-2) with TRBJ2-3; D not certain. V shed 2 bases and J shed 1 base, with 7 bases lying between them. The CDR3 is 14 residues long. Germline V lookup: CDR1 LGHDT, CDR2 YNNKEL (reference sequence).

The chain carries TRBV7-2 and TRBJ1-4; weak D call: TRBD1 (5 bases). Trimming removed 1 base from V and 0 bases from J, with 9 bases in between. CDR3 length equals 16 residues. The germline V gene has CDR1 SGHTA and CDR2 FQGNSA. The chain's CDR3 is CASSLGGRATNEKLFF. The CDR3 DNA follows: TGTGCCAGCAGCTTAGGGGGCAGAGCAACTAATGAAAAACTGTTTTTT.

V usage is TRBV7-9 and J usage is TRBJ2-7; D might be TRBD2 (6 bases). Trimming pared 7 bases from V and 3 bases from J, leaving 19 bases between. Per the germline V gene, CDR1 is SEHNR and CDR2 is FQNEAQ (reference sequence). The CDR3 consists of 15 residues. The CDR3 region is CASTTGPAGLYEQYF. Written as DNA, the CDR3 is TGTGCCAGCACCACCGGGCCGGCGGGACTCTACGAGCAGTACTTC.

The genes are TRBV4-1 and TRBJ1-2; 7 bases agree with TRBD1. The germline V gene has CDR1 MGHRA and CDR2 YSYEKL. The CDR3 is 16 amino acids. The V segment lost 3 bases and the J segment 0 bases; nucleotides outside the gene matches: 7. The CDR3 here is CASSHVGTASNYGYTF. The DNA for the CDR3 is TGCGCCAGCAGCCACGTCGGGACAGCCTCTAACTATGGCTACACCTTC.

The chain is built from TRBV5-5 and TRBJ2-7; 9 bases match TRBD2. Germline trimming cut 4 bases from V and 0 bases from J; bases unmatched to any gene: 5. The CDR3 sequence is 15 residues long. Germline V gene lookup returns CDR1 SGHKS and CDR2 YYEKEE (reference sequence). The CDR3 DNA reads TGTGCCAGCAGCCGGACTAGCGCGAGCTCCTACGAGCAGTACTTC. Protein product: CASSRTSASSYEQYF.

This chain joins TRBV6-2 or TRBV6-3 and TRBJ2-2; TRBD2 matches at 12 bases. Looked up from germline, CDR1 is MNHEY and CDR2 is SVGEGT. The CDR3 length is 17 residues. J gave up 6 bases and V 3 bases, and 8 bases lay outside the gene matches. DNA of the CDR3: TGTGCCAGCAGTTATTTCCTAGCGGGAGGGCGTGCCGGGGAGCTGTTTTTT. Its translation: CASSYFLAGGRAGELFF.

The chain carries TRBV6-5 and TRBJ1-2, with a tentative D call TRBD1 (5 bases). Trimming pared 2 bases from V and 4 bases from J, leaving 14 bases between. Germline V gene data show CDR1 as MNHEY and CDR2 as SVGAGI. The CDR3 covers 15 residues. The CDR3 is CASSYRGGPLYGYTF. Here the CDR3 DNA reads TGTGCCAGCAGTTACAGGGGAGGGCCCCTCTATGGCTACACCTTC.

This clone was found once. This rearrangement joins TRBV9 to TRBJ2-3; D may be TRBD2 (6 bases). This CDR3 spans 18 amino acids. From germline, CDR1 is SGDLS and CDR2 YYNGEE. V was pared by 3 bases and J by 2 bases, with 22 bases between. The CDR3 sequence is CASSAKVPGEKYTDTQYF. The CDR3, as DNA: TGTGCCAGCAGCGCTAAAGTACCGGGGGAAAAGTACACAGATACGCAGTATTTT. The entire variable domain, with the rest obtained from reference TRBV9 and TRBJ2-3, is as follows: DSGVTQTPKHLITATGQRVTLRCSPRSGDLSVYWYQQSLDQGLQFLIQYYNGEERAKGNILERFSAQQFPDLHSELNLSSLELGDSALYFCASSAKVPGEKYTDTQYFGPGTRLTVL.

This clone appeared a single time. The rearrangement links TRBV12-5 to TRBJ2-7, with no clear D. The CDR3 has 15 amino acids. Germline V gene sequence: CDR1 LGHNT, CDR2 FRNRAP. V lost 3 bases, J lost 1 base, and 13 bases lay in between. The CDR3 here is CASGFFGGLSYEQYF. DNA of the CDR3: TGTGCTAGTGGTTTCTTTGGTGGGCTATCCTACGAGCAGTACTTC.

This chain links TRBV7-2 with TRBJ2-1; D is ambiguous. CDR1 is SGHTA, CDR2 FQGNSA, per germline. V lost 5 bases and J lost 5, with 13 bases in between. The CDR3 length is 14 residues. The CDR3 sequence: CASSQRGQNNEQFF. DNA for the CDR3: TGTGCCAGCAGCCAACGTGGGCAGAACAATGAGCAGTTCTTC.

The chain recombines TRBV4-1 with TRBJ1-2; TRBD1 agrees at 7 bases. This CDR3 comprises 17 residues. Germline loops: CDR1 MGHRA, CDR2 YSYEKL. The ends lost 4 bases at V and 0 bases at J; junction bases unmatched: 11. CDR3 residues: CASSPRTRQGANYGYTF. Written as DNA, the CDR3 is TGCGCCAGCAGCCCAAGAACGCGTCAGGGGGCTAACTATGGCTACACCTTC.

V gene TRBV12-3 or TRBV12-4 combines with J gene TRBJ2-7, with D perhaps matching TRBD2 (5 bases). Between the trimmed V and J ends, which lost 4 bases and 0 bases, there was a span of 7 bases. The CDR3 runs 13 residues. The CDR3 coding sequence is TGTGCCAGCAGTTCACTAGTCTCCTACGAGCAGTACTTC. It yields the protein CASSSLVSYEQYF.